This entry lists 6 T cell receptor beta chains sequenced from one sample in a study of T-cell reconstitution after alpha-beta-depleted transplantation in children. Preparation of the TCRbeta library used unique molecular identifiers. Each CDR3 protein is one row after TCRdb ran MiXCR on the PCR reads. Among 350,000 to 450,000 distinct CDR3 sequences, just over 20% were seen once, and the ten largest hold approximately 3.9%. The sample consisted of PBMCs from the stem cell graft donor, taken from the stem cell graft. Receptors originate from a human donor who donated a stem cell graft to a child with acute myeloid leukemia.

There are many counts of this clonotype. This sequence joins TRBV19 and TRBJ1-1; 7 positions agree with TRBD1. Germline CDR1 and CDR2: LNHDA and SQIVND (reference sequence). V gave up 3 bases and J gave up 6 bases; unmatched junction bases: 4. CDR3 length: 13 residues. The CDR3 protein is CASSMRQGAEAFF. CDR3 coding DNA: TGTGCCAGTAGTATGAGACAGGGCGCTGAAGCTTTCTTT.

This sequence joins TRBV6-1 and TRBJ2-3, with D perhaps matching TRBD1 (5 bases). CDR1 and CDR2 (germline): MNHNS, SASEGT. V lost 10 bases and J 0 bases, leaving 14 bases between the germline ends. The CDR3 is 14 amino acids. The CDR3 DNA reads TGTGCCACCCGACAGCCGCTTAGCACAGATACGCAGTATTTT. This gives the protein CATRQPLSTDTQYF.

In its sample, this clonotype was seen a few times. The chain links TRBV20-1 to TRBJ2-3; possible D gene TRBD2, 6 bases. Trimming took 4 bases from V and 1 from J, leaving 9 bases between them. CDR1 and CDR2 (germline): DFQATT, SNEGSKA (reference sequence). The CDR3 contains 13 residues. CDR3 bases: TGCAGTGCTATAGCGGCGGGCACAGATACGCAGTATTTT. It translates to CSAIAAGTDTQYF.

This CDR3 reads CSARDPGQLYQPQHF. CDR3 DNA sequence: TGCAGTGCTAGAGATCCGGGACAGCTTTATCAGCCCCAGCATTTT. This chain connects TRBV20-1 to TRBJ1-5, with 7 bases aligning to TRBD1. The J segment lost 5 bases and the V segment lost 0 bases, leaving 7 bases of the junction unmatched. Germline V CDR1 and CDR2: DFQATT, SNEGSKA (reference sequence). This CDR3 is built from 15 residues.

This clonotype was observed a handful of times. The CDR3 here is CASKTSGSGKTQYF. CDR3 DNA: TGTGCCAGCAAAACTAGCGGGAGCGGGAAGACCCAGTACTTC. V usage is TRBV12-3 or TRBV12-4 and J usage is TRBJ2-5; 11 nucleotides line up with TRBD2. The CDR3 totals 14 residues. V lost 7 bases, J lost 6 bases, and 7 bases stayed unmatched.

The chain employs TRBV20-1 and TRBJ2-1, with 7 bases matching TRBD2. There are 18 residues in the CDR3. The germline V gene has CDR1 DFQATT and CDR2 SNEGSKA (reference sequence). The V segment lost 3 bases and the J segment 1 base; nucleotides outside the gene matches: 15. Here the CDR3 DNA reads TGCAGTGCTAGCCCCTTTGGGCTAGCGGTACGGTCCTACAATGAGCAGTTCTTC. It is translated as CSASPFGLAVRSYNEQFF.